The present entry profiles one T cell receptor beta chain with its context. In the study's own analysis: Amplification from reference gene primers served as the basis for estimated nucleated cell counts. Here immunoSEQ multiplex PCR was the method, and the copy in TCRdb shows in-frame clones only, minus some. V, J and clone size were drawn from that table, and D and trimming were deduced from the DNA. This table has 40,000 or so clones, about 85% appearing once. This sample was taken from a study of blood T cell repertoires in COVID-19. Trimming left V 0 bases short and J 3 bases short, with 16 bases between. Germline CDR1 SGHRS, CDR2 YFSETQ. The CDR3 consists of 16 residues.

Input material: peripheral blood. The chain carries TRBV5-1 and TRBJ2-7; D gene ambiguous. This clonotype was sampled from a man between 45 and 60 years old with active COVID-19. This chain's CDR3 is CASSLGTAAIHYEQYF. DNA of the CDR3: TGCGCCAGCAGCTTGGGAACGGCGGCAATCCACTACGAGCAGTACTTC. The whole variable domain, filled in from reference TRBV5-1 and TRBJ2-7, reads KAGVTQTPRYLIKTRGQQVTLSCSPISGHRSVSWYQQTPGQGLQFLFEYFSETQRNKGNFPGRFSGRQFSNSRSEMNVSTLELGDSALYLCASSLGTAAIHYEQYFGPGTRLTVT.